This TCR beta chain was recorded in a study of blood T cells in healthy people across ages. Notes on the study in general: The authors considered diversity estimates from one million T cells to be underestimates.

As to this clonotype: Its specificity is not known.

A sample-barcoded 5' primer and a J-beta primer mix were used in a second PCR of roughly 6 to 11 cycles. The template-switch adaptor was a 5' adaptor with 12 random nucleotides. It tagged each cDNA molecule. Each CDR3 protein gets one entry after TCRdb re-called the 5' RACE reads with MiXCR. This repertoire shows about 900,000 distinct CDR3 sequences, under 80% found once; its top ten account for around a quarter. Germline V CDR1 and CDR2: LGHNA, YSLEER. The CDR3 runs to 15 residues. V trimming: 5 bases; J trimming: 8 bases; junction bases outside the gene matches: 11. The sequencing input was blood. The chain carries TRBV4-3 and TRBJ2-1; 8 bases align to TRBD1. The sequence derives from a man aged 30 to 39 in good health. In nucleotides, the CDR3 is TGCGCCAGCAGCACCGGACAGGGAGAGGTGGATGAGCAGTTCTTC. It translates to CASSTGQGEVDEQFF.